These T cell receptor beta chains were read from a single sample in a study of blood T cell repertoires in COVID-19. The repertoire was sequenced with immunoSEQ multiplex PCR; TCRdb's copy has only in-frame clones and lacks some. The table records a few hundred thousand clones, about 90% of them present only once. The sequenced sample was PBMCs or T cells enriched from blood (not recorded which). These TCRs come from a young woman who had recovered from COVID-19. The CDR3 runs from the conserved cysteine through the conserved F or W. Each record gives: CDR3 protein, CDR3 DNA, J gene, D gene, V gene, clone size. The D gene is left open where the match is weak. Not all rows give a size; the values are once, few, many and, for expanded clones, a class.

CASSPRGQGDYEQYF,TGTGCCAGCAGCCCAAGGGGACAGGGTGACTACGAGCAGTACTTC,TRBJ2-7,TRBD1,TRBV6-5,NA
CASGSPLGWNTEAFF,TGTGCCAGCGGTTCTCCACTCGGTTGGAACACTGAAGCTTTCTTT,TRBJ1-1,NA,TRBV27,NA
CASSWTGYEQYF,TGTGCCAGCAGCTGGACAGGGTACGAGCAGTACTTC,TRBJ2-7,TRBD1,TRBV14,NA
CASSLFQGSYGYTF,TGTGCCAGCAGTTTATTCCAGGGAAGCTATGGCTACACCTTC,TRBJ1-2,NA,TRBV27,NA
CASGWAEAFF,TGTGCCAGCGGGTGGGCTGAAGCTTTCTTT,TRBJ1-1,NA,TRBV19,NA
CASSSTGSYYMDEQFF,TGTGCCAGTAGTTCTACCGGGAGTTACTACATGGATGAGCAGTTCTTC,TRBJ2-1,NA,TRBV19,NA
CASAGQANQPQHF,TGTGCCAGCGCCGGACAGGCGAATCAGCCCCAGCATTTT,TRBJ1-5,TRBD1,TRBV4-2,NA
CSLGGQLSSYNEQFF,TGCAGCCTTGGGGGACAGTTGAGCTCCTACAATGAGCAGTTCTTC,TRBJ2-1,TRBD1,TRBV29-1,NA
CSVDNRDFYGYTF,TGCAGCGTGGATAACAGGGATTTTTATGGCTACACCTTC,TRBJ1-2,NA,TRBV29-1,NA
CASSGSGIWTEAFF,TGTGCCAGTAGTGGATCAGGTATTTGGACTGAAGCTTTCTTT,TRBJ1-1,NA,TRBV19,NA
CASIASGRADNEQFF,TGTGCCAGCATTGCCAGCGGGAGGGCCGACAATGAGCAGTTCTTC,TRBJ2-1,TRBD2,TRBV6-6,NA
CASSLSLGTGHNEQFF,TGCGCCAGCAGCTTGTCGTTGGGGACAGGGCACAATGAGCAGTTCTTC,TRBJ2-1,TRBD1,TRBV5-1,few
CASSLDTHQPQHF,TGTGCCAGCAGTTTAGACACCCATCAGCCCCAGCATTTT,TRBJ1-5,NA,TRBV27,NA
CASRRQSNQPQHF,TGTGCCAGTAGAAGACAGAGCAATCAGCCCCAGCATTTT,TRBJ1-5,NA,TRBV19,NA
CASSPQQTYEQYF,TGTGCCAGCAGTCCGCAACAGACCTACGAGCAGTACTTC,TRBJ2-7,NA,TRBV28,NA
CASSLGAGGSEQYF,TGCGCCAGCAGCTTGGGGGCAGGGGGAAGCGAGCAGTACTTC,TRBJ2-7,TRBD1,TRBV5-1,NA
CSAGGGSNTGELFF,TGCAGCGCTGGAGGGGGCTCGAACACCGGGGAGCTGTTTTTT,TRBJ2-2,NA,TRBV29-1,NA
CATQKGDSYEQYF,TGTGCCACCCAGAAGGGGGACTCCTACGAGCAGTACTTC,TRBJ2-7,NA,TRBV5-6,NA
CASSLSRGANYGYTF,TGTGCCAGCAGCTTGTCCAGGGGGGCTAACTATGGCTACACCTTC,TRBJ1-2,TRBD1,TRBV5-4,NA
CASSADRNTEAFF,TGTGCCAGCAGCGCCGACAGGAACACTGAAGCTTTCTTT,TRBJ1-1,NA,TRBV6-4,NA
CASRLLAGPYEQYF,TGTGCCAGCAGGTTACTAGCGGGACCCTACGAGCAGTACTTC,TRBJ2-7,TRBD2,TRBV11-2,few
CAWNPSWSSYNSPLHF,TGTGCCTGGAATCCCTCGTGGAGCTCCTATAATTCACCCCTCCACTTT,TRBJ1-6,NA,TRBV30,NA